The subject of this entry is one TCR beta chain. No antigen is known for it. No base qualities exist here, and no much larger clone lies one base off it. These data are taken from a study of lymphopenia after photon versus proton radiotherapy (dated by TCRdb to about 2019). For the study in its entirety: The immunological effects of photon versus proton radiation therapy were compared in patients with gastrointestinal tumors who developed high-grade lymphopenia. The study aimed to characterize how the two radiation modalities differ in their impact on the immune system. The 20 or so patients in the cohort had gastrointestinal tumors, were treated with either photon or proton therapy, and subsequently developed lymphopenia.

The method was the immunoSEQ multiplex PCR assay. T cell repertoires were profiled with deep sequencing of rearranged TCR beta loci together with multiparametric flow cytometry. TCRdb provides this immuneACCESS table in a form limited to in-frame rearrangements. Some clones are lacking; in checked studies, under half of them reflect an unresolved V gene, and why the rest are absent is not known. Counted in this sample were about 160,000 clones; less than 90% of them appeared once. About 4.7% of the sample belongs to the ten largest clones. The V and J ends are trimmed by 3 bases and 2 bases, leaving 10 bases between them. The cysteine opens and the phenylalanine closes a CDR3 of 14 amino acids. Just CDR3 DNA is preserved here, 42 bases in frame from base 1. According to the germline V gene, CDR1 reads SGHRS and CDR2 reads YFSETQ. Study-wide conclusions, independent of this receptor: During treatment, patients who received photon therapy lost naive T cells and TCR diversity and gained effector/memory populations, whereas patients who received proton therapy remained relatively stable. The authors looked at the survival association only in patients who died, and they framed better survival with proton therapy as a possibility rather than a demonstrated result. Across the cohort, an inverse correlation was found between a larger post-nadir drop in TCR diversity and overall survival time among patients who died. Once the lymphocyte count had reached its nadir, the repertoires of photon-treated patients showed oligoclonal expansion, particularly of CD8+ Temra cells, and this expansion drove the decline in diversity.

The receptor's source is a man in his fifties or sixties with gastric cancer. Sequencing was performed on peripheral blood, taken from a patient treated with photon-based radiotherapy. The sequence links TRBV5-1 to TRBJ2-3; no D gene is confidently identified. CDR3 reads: CASSYGKATDTQYF. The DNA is TGCGCCAGCAGCTATGGGAAAGCCACAGATACGCAGTATTTT. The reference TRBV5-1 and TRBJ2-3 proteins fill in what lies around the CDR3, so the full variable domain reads KAGVTQTPRYLIKTRGQQVTLSCSPISGHRSVSWYQQTPGQGLQFLFEYFSETQRNKGNFPGRFSGRQFSNSRSEMNVSTLELGDSALYLCASSYGKATDTQYFGPGTRLTVL.